A selection of T cell receptor beta chains follows, all from one sample in a study of cytomegalovirus exposure and HLA in healthy donors. Data came from immunoSEQ multiplex PCR; TCRdb stores just in-frame clones and leaves some out. This table holds fewer than 200,000 clones, 75% to 85% found once. Source material: PBMCs. The receptor set was obtained from a girl aged 2 to 9 in good health and CMV-seropositive. CDR3s include the opening cysteine and the closing phenylalanine or tryptophan. Each record gives: clone size, V gene, D gene, J gene, CDR3 protein, CDR3 DNA. D genes are given only for firm matches. Expanded clones are given a class, and other clones once, few, many or no size at all.

abundance: -; v_gene: TRBV28; d_gene: -; j_gene: TRBJ2-1; CDR3aa: CASSRIIEQFF; CDR3nt: TGTGCCAGCAGCCGTATTATAGAGCAGTTCTTC
abundance: -; v_gene: TRBV2; d_gene: -; j_gene: TRBJ2-3; CDR3aa: CASSENSNADTQYF; CDR3nt: TGTGCCAGCAGTGAAAATAGCAATGCAGATACGCAGTATTTT
abundance: -; v_gene: TRBV30; d_gene: TRBD2; j_gene: TRBJ2-5; CDR3aa: CAWNGLAGETQYF; CDR3nt: TGTGCCTGGAACGGACTAGCGGGGGAGACCCAGTACTTC
abundance: -; v_gene: TRBV30; d_gene: TRBD1; j_gene: TRBJ2-2; CDR3aa: CAWSGTWQGVNGELFF; CDR3nt: TGTGCCTGGAGTGGCACTTGGCAGGGGGTGAACGGGGAGCTGTTTTTT
abundance: -; v_gene: TRBV4-2; d_gene: -; j_gene: TRBJ1-1; CDR3aa: CASSQASGEAFF; CDR3nt: TGTGCCAGCAGCCAAGCATCCGGTGAAGCTTTCTTT
abundance: -; v_gene: TRBV9; d_gene: -; j_gene: TRBJ2-1; CDR3aa: CASSPDLILENEQFF; CDR3nt: TGTGCCAGCAGCCCCGACTTGATCCTGGAGAATGAGCAGTTCTTC
abundance: -; v_gene: TRBV30; d_gene: TRBD2; j_gene: TRBJ2-1; CDR3aa: CAWSPGVAGNEQFF; CDR3nt: TGTGCCTGGAGTCCCGGGGTAGCGGGCAATGAGCAGTTCTTC
abundance: -; v_gene: TRBV5-1; d_gene: -; j_gene: TRBJ1-1; CDR3aa: CASSLNPRARGLNTEAFF; CDR3nt: TGCGCCAGCAGCTTGAACCCGAGGGCCAGGGGTCTGAACACTGAAGCTTTCTTT
abundance: -; v_gene: TRBV4-2; d_gene: -; j_gene: TRBJ2-7; CDR3aa: CASSQEQGGDPYEQYF; CDR3nt: TGTGCCAGCAGCCAAGAACAGGGAGGGGACCCCTACGAGCAGTACTTC
abundance: -; v_gene: TRBV5-1; d_gene: TRBD1; j_gene: TRBJ2-7; CDR3aa: CASSLSRTGMLEQYF; CDR3nt: TGCGCCAGCAGCCTCTCGCGGACAGGGATGCTCGAGCAGTACTTC
abundance: once; v_gene: TRBV6-6; d_gene: TRBD1; j_gene: TRBJ1-1; CDR3aa: CASSYSFDRVSTEAFF; CDR3nt: TGTGCCAGCAGTTACTCCTTTGACAGGGTATCCACTGAAGCTTTCTTT
abundance: -; v_gene: TRBV5-1; d_gene: -; j_gene: TRBJ2-7; CDR3aa: CASSFGLGAYEQYF; CDR3nt: TGCGCCAGCAGCTTCGGATTAGGGGCTTACGAGCAGTACTTC
abundance: -; v_gene: TRBV30; d_gene: -; j_gene: TRBJ2-1; CDR3aa: CASPGNRFNNEQFF; CDR3nt: TGTGCCTCACCCGGGAATCGGTTCAACAATGAGCAGTTCTTC
abundance: once; v_gene: TRBV9; d_gene: -; j_gene: TRBJ2-1; CDR3aa: CASSLGSSTIWSNEQFF; CDR3nt: TGTGCCAGCAGCCTAGGGAGTTCGACTATTTGGAGCAATGAGCAGTTCTTC
abundance: once; v_gene: TRBV5-4; d_gene: -; j_gene: TRBJ1-1; CDR3aa: CASSLERVNTEAFF; CDR3nt: TGTGCCAGCAGCTTGGAACGGGTGAACACTGAAGCTTTCTTT
abundance: -; v_gene: TRBV23-1; d_gene: -; j_gene: TRBJ1-4; CDR3aa: CASSLEGATNEKLFF; CDR3nt: TGCGCCAGCAGTCTTGAGGGCGCAACTAATGAAAAACTGTTTTTT